This TCR beta chain was obtained from a study of CD8+ T cells in alopecia areata. Study as a whole: Treated patients took oral tofacitinib at 5 to 10 mg twice daily. Tofacitinib ran for 6 to 18 months before 6 months off drug.

Investigators isolated RNA and reverse transcribed it into cDNA to act as the sequencing template. Only in-frame clones appear in the TCRdb table, and some are missing; sequencing was by immunoSEQ multiplex PCR. The data contain 150,000 to 200,000 clones, around three fifths of them seen just once; the ten biggest clones take up about 1.3%. General study findings and limits: Significant decreases in scalp clonality and expanded CD8+ clones followed tofacitinib treatment.

Germline V gene sequence: CDR1 SNHLY, CDR2 FYNNEI. V was clipped by 5 bases and J by 2 bases; unmatched bases: 4. This CDR3 is 15 amino acids long. Described treatment: oral pan-JAK inhibitor, 5-10 mg twice daily. Sampling of alopecia areata patients yielded lesional scalp punch biopsies as well as peripheral blood. With regard to this clone: The antigen remains undetermined.

The receptor comes from a human donor with alopecia areata. Source: CD4+ T cells sorted from blood, taken at week 49, from a patient treated with tofacitinib. The chain couples TRBV2 to TRBJ1-5; 9 positions match TRBD1. The CDR3 loop is CASSTRTGGNQPQHF. CDR3 sequence (DNA): TGTGCCAGCAGTACCCGGACAGGGGGCAATCAGCCCCAGCATTTT.